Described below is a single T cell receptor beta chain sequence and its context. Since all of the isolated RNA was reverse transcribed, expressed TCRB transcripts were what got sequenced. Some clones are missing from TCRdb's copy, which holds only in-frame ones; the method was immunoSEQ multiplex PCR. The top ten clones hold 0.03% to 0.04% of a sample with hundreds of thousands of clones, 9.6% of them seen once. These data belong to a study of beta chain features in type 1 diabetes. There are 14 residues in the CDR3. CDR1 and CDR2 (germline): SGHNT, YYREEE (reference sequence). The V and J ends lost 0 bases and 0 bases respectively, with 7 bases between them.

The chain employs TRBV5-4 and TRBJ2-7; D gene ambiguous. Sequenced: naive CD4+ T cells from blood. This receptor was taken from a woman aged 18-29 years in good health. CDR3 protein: CASSLGQDSYEQYF. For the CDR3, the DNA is TGTGCCAGCAGCTTGGGTCAGGACTCCTACGAGCAGTACTTC.